This T cell receptor (beta chain) was recorded in a study of OX40 agonist ivuxolimab in advanced cancers. At the level of the study: Previous treatment with anti-PD-1, anti-PD-L1 or anti-CTLA-4 therapy was allowed; 35% to 50% had received some. Partial responses were observed in three patients, of whom one had hepatocellular carcinoma and two had cutaneous melanoma.

Germline CDR1 reads MDHEN; CDR2 reads SYDVKM. After removal of 4 bases from V and 4 bases from J, the junction contained 7 bases not matched to a gene. The CDR3 is made up of 17 amino acids. Libraries were prepared by immunoSEQ multiplex PCR; TCRdb keeps only in-frame clonotypes and omits some of them. Counted here are tens of thousands of clones, 91% occurring once; the ten biggest clones make up 1.5% to 2%. The specimen was CD4+ or CD8+ T cells sorted from blood, collected in a trial of the OX40 agonist ivuxolimab. The chain has TRBV28 and TRBJ2-2, with TRBD1 identical over 12 bases. The TCR comes from an adult with an advanced solid tumor such as melanoma, head and neck, liver or kidney cancer. The CDR3: CASSSHGTGGGTGELFF. The CDR3 DNA is TGTGCCAGCAGTTCCCACGGGACAGGGGGCGGCACCGGGGAGCTGTTTTTT.